These 22 T cell receptor beta chains were sequenced from one sample in a study of blood T cell repertoires in COVID-19. Profiled with immunoSEQ multiplex PCR; TCRdb holds only in-frame clones, not every one. The table shows 140,000 to 150,000 clones, with 75% to 85% occurring only once. The source material was peripheral blood. The receptors shown here come from a man aged 60 to 75 with active or convalescent COVID-19.

The CDR3 bases are TGTGCCAGCAGGAAAGGGACAGAACAAGAGACCCAGTACTTC. This gives the protein CASRKGTEQETQYF. V is TRBV6-5 and J is TRBJ2-5; 7 bases are a match to TRBD1. Germline values: CDR1 MNHEY, CDR2 SVGAGI. The V and J ends lost 6 bases and 2 bases, in that order; junction bases with no gene match: 6. The CDR3 contains 14 residues.

This chain joins TRBV4-1 and TRBJ2-3, with 7 bases that match TRBD1. The V gene end was trimmed by 3 bases and the J gene end by 0 bases; junction bases not matched to a gene: 9. The CDR3 is made up of 17 amino acids. Germline CDR1 is MGHRA and CDR2 is YSYEKL. CDR3 residues: CASSQRPGQISTDTQYF. The CDR3 nucleotides are TGCGCCAGCAGCCAGAGACCGGGACAGATAAGCACAGATACGCAGTATTTT.

The chain links TRBV5-8 to TRBJ2-1, with TRBD2 matching 11 bases. CDR1 and CDR2 (germline): SGHTS, YDEGEE. V was clipped by 4 bases and J by 5 bases; unmatched bases: 2. This CDR3 has 14 residues. CDR3 sequence: CASSPGLADNEQFF. CDR3 in DNA: TGTGCCAGCAGCCCGGGACTAGCGGACAATGAGCAGTTCTTC.

With regard to this clone: A junction boundary mismatches the germline segment, possibly from a read error. For the CDR3, the DNA is TGTGCCAGCAGTTTCCCGGGACTAGCGGGAGTTAGAGTCTTC. As protein: CASSFPGLAGVRVF. The chain carries TRBV28 and TRBJ2-1, with 14 nucleotides matching TRBD2. This CDR3 is 14 amino acids long. Germline-derived CDR1 and CDR2 are MDHEN and SYDVKM.

The rearrangement joins TRBV7-3 to TRBJ2-7, with a weak D call TRBD2 (5 bases). This CDR3 has 13 amino acids. Germline-derived CDR1 and CDR2 are SGHTA and FQGTGA. Trimming removed 5 bases at V and 2 bases at J, with 10 bases between. The CDR3 DNA is TGTGCCAGCAGCCCTCGGGGAGCCTACGAGCAGTACTTC. Residues: CASSPRGAYEQYF.

Only a few counts were recorded for this clone. The CDR3 bases are TGTGCCAGCAGCGTAGCGACTACCTTGGGAGCAAACCAGCAGTTCTTC. Protein sequence: CASSVATTLGANQQFF. The chain employs TRBV9 and TRBJ2-1, with D perhaps TRBD2 (5 bases). V was pared by 0 bases and J by 11 bases, with 21 bases between. The CDR3 extends over 16 amino acids. Germline CDR1 SGDLS, CDR2 YYNGEE.

Here the CDR3 DNA reads TGTGCCACCAGCAGAGGACAGTCTAGCAATCAGCCCCAGCATTTT. Amino acids: CATSRGQSSNQPQHF. The J gene is TRBJ1-5, the V gene TRBV15, with D possibly TRBD1 on 5 matching bases. This CDR3 comprises 15 residues. Germline V gene lookup returns CDR1 LNHNV and CDR2 YYDKDF (reference sequence). Trimming pared 1 base from V and 0 bases from J, leaving 7 bases between.

The chain joins TRBV14 to TRBJ2-1; the match to TRBD2 covers 10 bases. This CDR3 is built from 15 residues. V was pared by 1 base and J by 7 bases, with 4 bases of the junction left unmatched. Germline values: CDR1 SGHDN, CDR2 FVKESK. The CDR3 DNA is TGTGCCAGCAGCCAAGCTAGCGGGAGTTGGAATGAGCAGTTCTTC. Amino acids: CASSQASGSWNEQFF.

This chain joins TRBV2 and TRBJ2-4; 9 bases line up with TRBD2. Per the germline V gene, CDR1 is SNHLY and CDR2 is FYNNEI. V lost 3 bases, J lost 8 bases, and 5 bases stayed unmatched. This CDR3 has 14 residues. The CDR3 reads CASSDSGRRDIQYF. In DNA, the CDR3 is TGTGCCAGCAGTGACAGCGGGAGGAGGGACATTCAGTACTTC.

This chain joins TRBV27 and TRBJ2-7; D is undetermined. V was pared by 2 bases and J by 7 bases, with 12 bases between. Germline V gives CDR1 MNHEY, CDR2 SMNVEV (reference sequence). This CDR3 has 13 amino acids. The CDR3 loop reads CASSLRQAWEQYF. The CDR3 nucleotides are TGTGCCAGCAGTTTACGGCAGGCCTGGGAGCAGTACTTC.

The CDR3 nucleotides read TGTGCCAGCAGCCCAGGGGTCAGCTCTGGAAACACCATATATTTT. Amino acids: CASSPGVSSGNTIYF. This sequence joins TRBV9 and TRBJ1-3; tentatively, D is TRBD1 (6 bases). The germline V gene has CDR1 SGDLS and CDR2 YYNGEE. Trimming cost V 4 bases and J 0 bases, with 11 bases left between them. The CDR3 loop spans 15 amino acids.

The chain is built from TRBV12-3 or TRBV12-4 and TRBJ1-2, with D unclear. This CDR3 is built from 13 residues. V was trimmed by 5 bases and J by 5 bases, leaving 12 bases between them. CDR3 region: CASSTGGSYGYTF. In DNA, the CDR3 is TGTGCCAGCAGTACTGGAGGATCATATGGCTACACCTTC.

A few counts support this clone. The V and J genes are TRBV19 and TRBJ2-6; D possibly corresponds to TRBD2 (5 bases). This CDR3 has 17 amino acids. From germline, CDR1 is LNHDA and CDR2 SQIVND (reference sequence). Deletions cut 6 bases from V and 0 bases from J, with 15 bases between. The CDR3 loop is CASSPGGGSSGANVLTF. CDR3 DNA: TGTGCCAGTAGCCCCGGAGGTGGTAGCTCTGGGGCCAACGTCCTGACTTTC.

The chain links TRBV2 to TRBJ2-7; D perhaps matches TRBD2 (6 bases). The germline gives CDR1 SNHLY, CDR2 FYNNEI. V was trimmed by 6 bases and J by 0 bases, leaving 6 bases between them. The CDR3 is 12 amino acids. CDR3 region: CASRDYSYEQYF. The CDR3 region has the DNA TGTGCCAGCAGGGACTACTCCTACGAGCAGTACTTC.

The chain links TRBV28 to TRBJ2-7; 13 positions match TRBD2. This CDR3 has 16 residues. Trimming cost V 7 bases and J 7 bases; bases outside gene matches: 13. CDR1 is MDHEN, CDR2 SYDVKM, per germline. CDR3 in amino acids: CASTETGTSGTLEQYF. The CDR3 DNA is TGTGCCAGCACTGAGACCGGGACTAGCGGGACGTTGGAGCAGTACTTC.

V and J are TRBV5-5 and TRBJ2-1, with 9 nucleotides matching TRBD1. The junction had 7 bases not matched to a gene; V was cut back by 4 bases and J by 8 bases. There are 14 residues in the CDR3. Germline CDR1 reads SGHKS; CDR2 reads YYEKEE (reference sequence). The CDR3 region has the DNA TGTGCCAGCAGCCCGGGACAGGGAGGACATGAGCAGTTCTTC. As protein: CASSPGQGGHEQFF.

There are a few counts of this clone. The rearrangement uses TRBV28 and TRBJ2-5, with D maybe TRBD2 (7 bases). In germline, CDR1 is MDHEN, CDR2 SYDVKM. V was trimmed by 5 bases and J by 5 bases, leaving 21 bases between them. CDR3 length: 16 amino acids. In DNA form, the CDR3 reads TGTGCCAGCAGTGCCCCCGGGGGCGGGAGTCTTGAGACCCAGTACTTC. Translation gives CASSAPGGGSLETQYF.

About this clone: An end of the junction differs from the germline gene, which may be a read error. This rearrangement joins TRBV11-2 to TRBJ1-6; D call uncertain. This CDR3 comprises 15 residues. CDR1 is SGHAT and CDR2 is FQNNGV in the germline V gene. The CDR3, as DNA: TGTGCCAGCAGCCTAGAGGGCCAGGAAACTTCACCCCTCCACTTT. This encodes CASSLEGQETSPLHF.

The chain joins TRBV19 to TRBJ1-1; 8 nucleotides align to TRBD1. V was pared by 6 bases and J by 3 bases, with 9 bases of the junction left unmatched. The CDR3 loop spans 15 amino acids. Germline V gene lookup returns CDR1 LNHDA and CDR2 SQIVND (reference sequence). The CDR3 DNA reads TGTGCCAGTAGAACGGACAGGGTGGTCGACACTGAAGCTTTCTTT. Residues: CASRTDRVVDTEAFF.

Only one count was recorded for this clone. The genes are TRBV9 and TRBJ2-7; a weak D match, TRBD1 (5 bases). This CDR3 has 14 residues. V lost 0 bases and J 0 bases, leaving 7 bases between the germline ends. Germline CDR1 reads SGDLS; CDR2 reads YYNGEE. CDR3 loop: CASSVDRFSYEQYF. In DNA form, the CDR3 reads TGTGCCAGCAGCGTAGACAGGTTCTCCTACGAGCAGTACTTC. Based on the CDR3 plus reference TRBV9 and TRBJ2-7, the full variable domain is DSGVTQTPKHLITATGQRVTLRCSPRSGDLSVYWYQQSLDQGLQFLIQYYNGEERAKGNILERFSAQQFPDLHSELNLSSLELGDSALYFCASSVDRFSYEQYFGPGTRLTVT.

The gene calls are TRBV19 and TRBJ2-2, with a tentative D call TRBD2 (6 bases). Per germline, CDR1 LNHDA and CDR2 SQIVND (reference sequence). With 4 bases removed from V and 4 bases from J, the gap between germline ends came to 10 bases. The CDR3 is 14 residues long. The CDR3, as DNA: TGTGCCAGTAGTAGACTAGAGGGCACCGGGGAGCTGTTTTTT. This encodes CASSRLEGTGELFF.

This clone came up many times. The genes are TRBV19 and TRBJ2-1, with 13 bases identical to TRBD2. CDR3 size: 15 residues. In germline, CDR1 is LNHDA, CDR2 SQIVND (reference sequence). V was clipped by 5 bases and J by 7 bases; unmatched bases: 5. The CDR3: CASSGLAGAKNEQFF. The CDR3 nucleotides read TGTGCCAGTAGTGGACTAGCGGGAGCGAAGAATGAGCAGTTCTTC.